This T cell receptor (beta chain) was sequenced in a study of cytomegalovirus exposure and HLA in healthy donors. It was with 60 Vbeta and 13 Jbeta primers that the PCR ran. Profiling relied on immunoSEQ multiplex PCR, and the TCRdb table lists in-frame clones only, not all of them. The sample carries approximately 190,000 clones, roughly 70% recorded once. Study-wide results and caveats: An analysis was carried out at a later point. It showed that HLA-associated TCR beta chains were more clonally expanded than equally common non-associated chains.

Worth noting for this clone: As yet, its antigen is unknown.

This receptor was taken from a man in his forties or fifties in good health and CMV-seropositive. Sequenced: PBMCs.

The CDR3 loop reads CATSRDRLFRGPQHF. The DNA of the CDR3 is TGTGCCACCAGCAGAGATCGGCTTTTCCGAGGGCCCCAGCATTTT. V and J are TRBV15 and TRBJ1-5, with D unresolved. CDR3 length: 15 residues. V was shortened by 0 bases and J by 9 bases, with 15 bases between the two germline ends. CDR1 is LNHNV and CDR2 is YYDKDF in the germline V gene (reference sequence).